Listed below are T cell receptor beta chains from one sample, sequenced in a study of blood T cell repertoires in COVID-19. The table came from immunoSEQ multiplex PCR; TCRdb's copy has only in-frame clones and leaves some out. This sample has 250,000 to 350,000 clones, with 90% found just once. The material sequenced was PBMCs or T cells enriched from blood (not recorded which). Receptor source: a woman in her twenties or thirties who had recovered from COVID-19. Both conserved end residues are part of each CDR3. The D gene is left open where the match is weak.

>TRBJ2-5|TRBD2|TRBV5-1
TGCGCCAGCAGCTTGGGACTAGCGGGTCAAGAGACCCAGTACTTC
CASSLGLAGQETQYF
>TRBJ2-1|TRBD2|TRBV7-8
TGTGCCAGCAGCTTACAGCGGGATGCTCAGTTCTTC
CASSLQRDAQFF
>TRBJ2-5|NA|TRBV5-1
TGCGCCAGCAGCCCAACCGGGGAGACCCAGTACTTC
CASSPTGETQYF
>TRBJ1-2|TRBD1|TRBV6-5
TGTGCCAGCAGTTACTTGGACAGGAGAAACTATGGCTACACCTTC
CASSYLDRRNYGYTF
>TRBJ2-1|TRBD2|TRBV27
TGTGCCAGCAACTTTGGAGGACTAGCGGGCAGAGTAGACAATGAGCAGTTCTTC
CASNFGGLAGRVDNEQFF
>TRBJ1-1|NA|TRBV4-2
TGTGCCAGCAGCCAAGTGGGCAGATTCAACACTGAAGCTTTCTTT
CASSQVGRFNTEAFF
>TRBJ2-7|TRBD1|TRBV5-1
TGCGCCAGCAGCTTGGGAGGGACAGGGATGGCAGCCTACGAGCAGTACTTC
CASSLGGTGMAAYEQYF
>TRBJ2-2|NA|TRBV7-2
TGTGCCAGCAGCTTAGCCCGCCTCCGGAGGGGAACCGGGGAGCTGTTTTTT
CASSLARLRRGTGELFF
>TRBJ2-3|NA|TRBV6-5
TGTGCCAGCAAAGAGAGGGTCTGGGAAGATACGCAGTATTTT
CASKERVWEDTQYF
>TRBJ1-5|NA|TRBV6-1
TGTGCCAGCAGTGAATTACCAGGGGCTGCCAATCAGCCCCAGCATTTT
CASSELPGAANQPQHF
>TRBJ2-5|TRBD1|TRBV7-6
TGTGCCAGCAGCCGCGACTACAGGGGTCCACAAGAGACCCAGTACTTC
CASSRDYRGPQETQYF
>TRBJ1-1|NA|TRBV6-2/TRBV6-3
TGTGCCAGCAGTGAGGTGGCCTGGATGAACACTGAAGCTTTCTTT
CASSEVAWMNTEAFF
>TRBJ1-2|TRBD1|TRBV28
TGTGCCAGCGCCACAAGACAGGGGAAAAATGGCTACACCTTC
CASATRQGKNGYTF
>TRBJ1-4|TRBD1|TRBV19
TGTGCCAGTAGCAAAGGCTGGGACAGTCATGAAAAACTGTTTTTT
CASSKGWDSHEKLFF
>TRBJ2-2|NA|TRBV7-2
TGTGCCAGCACCATTAGAAACACCGGGGAGCTGTTTTTT
CASTIRNTGELFF
>TRBJ2-7|TRBD2|TRBV29-1
TGCAGCGTTTTAACACTAGCGGGATCCTACGAGCAGTACTTC
CSVLTLAGSYEQYF
>TRBJ2-5|TRBD2|TRBV27
TGTGCCAGCAGTTTAAACGTGGCGGGAGCAGAGACCCAGTACTTC
CASSLNVAGAETQYF
>TRBJ1-2|NA|TRBV9
TGTGCCAGCAGCTCAAGGGGAGGCTACACCTTC
CASSSRGGYTF